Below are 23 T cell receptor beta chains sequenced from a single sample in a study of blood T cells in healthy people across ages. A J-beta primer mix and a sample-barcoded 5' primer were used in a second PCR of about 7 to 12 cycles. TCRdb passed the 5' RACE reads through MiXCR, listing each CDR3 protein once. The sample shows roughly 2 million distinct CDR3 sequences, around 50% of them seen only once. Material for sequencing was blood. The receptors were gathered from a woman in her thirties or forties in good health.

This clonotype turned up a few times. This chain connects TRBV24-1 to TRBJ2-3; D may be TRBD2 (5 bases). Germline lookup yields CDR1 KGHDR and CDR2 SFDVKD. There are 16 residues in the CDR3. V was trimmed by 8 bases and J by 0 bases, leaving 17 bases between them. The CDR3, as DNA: TGTGCCACCAAGCCGAAGTCTAGCACTAGCACAGATACGCAGTATTTT. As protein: CATKPKSSTSTDTQYF.

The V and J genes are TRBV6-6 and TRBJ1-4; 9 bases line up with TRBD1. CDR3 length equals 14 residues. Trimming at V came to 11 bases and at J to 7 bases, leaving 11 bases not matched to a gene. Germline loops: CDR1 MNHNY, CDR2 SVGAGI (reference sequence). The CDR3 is CAGKQGARGEKLFF. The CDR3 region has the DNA TGTGCCGGCAAACAGGGGGCGAGGGGTGAAAAACTGTTTTTT.

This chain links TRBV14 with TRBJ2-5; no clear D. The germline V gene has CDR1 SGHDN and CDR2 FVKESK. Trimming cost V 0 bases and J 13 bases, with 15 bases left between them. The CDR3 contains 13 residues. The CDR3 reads CASSQDLPQPPYF. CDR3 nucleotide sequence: TGTGCCAGCAGCCAAGATCTCCCACAACCCCCGTACTTC.

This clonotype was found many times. The CDR3 region is CASSSGQVGAKNIQYF. The DNA of the CDR3 is TGCGCCAGCAGCTCCGGACAGGTGGGAGCCAAAAACATTCAGTACTTC. This chain connects TRBV5-1 to TRBJ2-4; 7 bases line up with TRBD1. Losses at the gene ends were 3 bases for V and 0 bases for J; bases not matched to a gene: 6. Germline V gives CDR1 SGHRS, CDR2 YFSETQ. There are 16 residues in the CDR3.

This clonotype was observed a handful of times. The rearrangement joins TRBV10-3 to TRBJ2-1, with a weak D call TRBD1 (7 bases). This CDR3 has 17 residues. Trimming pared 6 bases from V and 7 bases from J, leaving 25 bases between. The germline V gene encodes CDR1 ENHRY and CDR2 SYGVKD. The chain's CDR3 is CAIRDRTLLEGKNEQFF. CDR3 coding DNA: TGTGCCATCAGGGACAGGACGCTGTTGGAGGGGAAAAATGAGCAGTTCTTC.

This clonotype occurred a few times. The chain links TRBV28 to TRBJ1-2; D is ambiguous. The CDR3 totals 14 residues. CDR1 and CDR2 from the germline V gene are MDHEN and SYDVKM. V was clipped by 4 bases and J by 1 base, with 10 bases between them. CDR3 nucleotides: TGTGCCAGCAGTTCGGAGGCTTTTAACTATGGCTACACCTTC. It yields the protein CASSSEAFNYGYTF.

CDR3 region: CASSSRQGIAYEQYF. Written as DNA, the CDR3 is TGTGCCAGCAGCTCACGACAGGGTATCGCCTACGAGCAGTACTTC. V and J are TRBV7-2 and TRBJ2-7; TRBD1 aligns across 7 bases. From germline, CDR1 is SGHTA and CDR2 FQGNSA. The CDR3 spans 15 residues. Losses at the gene ends were 4 bases for V and 2 bases for J; bases not matched to a gene: 8.

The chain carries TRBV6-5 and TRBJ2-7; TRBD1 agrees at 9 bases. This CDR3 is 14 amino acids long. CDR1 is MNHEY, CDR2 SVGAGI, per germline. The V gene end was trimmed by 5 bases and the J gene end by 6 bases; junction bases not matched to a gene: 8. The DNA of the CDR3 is TGTGCCAGCAGTCAAGGACAGGGGCTGCTCGAGCAGTACTTC. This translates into CASSQGQGLLEQYF.

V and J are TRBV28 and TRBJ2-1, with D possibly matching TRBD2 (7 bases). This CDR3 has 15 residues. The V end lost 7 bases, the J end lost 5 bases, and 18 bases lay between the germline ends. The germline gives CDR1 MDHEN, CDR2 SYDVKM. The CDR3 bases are TGTGCCAGCAAACTCAGAGGGGGGGCGAACAATGAGCAGTTCTTC. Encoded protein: CASKLRGGANNEQFF.

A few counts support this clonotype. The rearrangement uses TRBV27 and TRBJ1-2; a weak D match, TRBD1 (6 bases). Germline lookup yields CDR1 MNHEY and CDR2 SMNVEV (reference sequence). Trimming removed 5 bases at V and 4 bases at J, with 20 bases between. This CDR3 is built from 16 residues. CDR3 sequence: CASSPFTGQSGYGYTF. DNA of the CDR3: TGTGCCAGCAGTCCATTCACCGGACAGTCAGGCTATGGCTACACCTTC.

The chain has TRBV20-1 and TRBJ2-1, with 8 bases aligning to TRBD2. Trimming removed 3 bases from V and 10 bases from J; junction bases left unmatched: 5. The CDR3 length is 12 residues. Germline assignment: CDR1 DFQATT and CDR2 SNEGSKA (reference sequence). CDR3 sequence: CSASGGAGEQFF. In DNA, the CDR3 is TGCAGTGCTAGCGGGGGGGCGGGAGAGCAGTTCTTC.

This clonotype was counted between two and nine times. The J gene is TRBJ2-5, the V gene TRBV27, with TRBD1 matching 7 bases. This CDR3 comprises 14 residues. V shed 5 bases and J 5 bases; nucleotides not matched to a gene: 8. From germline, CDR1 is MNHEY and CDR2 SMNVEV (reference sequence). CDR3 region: CASSVFSRGETQYF. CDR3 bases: TGTGCCAGCAGTGTATTTAGCAGGGGGGAGACCCAGTACTTC.

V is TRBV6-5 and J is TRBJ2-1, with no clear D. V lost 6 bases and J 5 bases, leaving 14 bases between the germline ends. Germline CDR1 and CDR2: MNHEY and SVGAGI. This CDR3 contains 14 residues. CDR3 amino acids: CASRMAETHNEQFF. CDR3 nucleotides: TGTGCCAGCAGAATGGCGGAGACTCACAATGAGCAGTTCTTC.

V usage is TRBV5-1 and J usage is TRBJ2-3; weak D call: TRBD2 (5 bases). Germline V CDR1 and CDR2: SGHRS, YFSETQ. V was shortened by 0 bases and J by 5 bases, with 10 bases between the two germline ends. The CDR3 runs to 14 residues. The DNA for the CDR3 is TGCGCCAGCAGCTTGGTGGGGAGCGGAGATACGCAGTATTTT. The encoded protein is CASSLVGSGDTQYF.

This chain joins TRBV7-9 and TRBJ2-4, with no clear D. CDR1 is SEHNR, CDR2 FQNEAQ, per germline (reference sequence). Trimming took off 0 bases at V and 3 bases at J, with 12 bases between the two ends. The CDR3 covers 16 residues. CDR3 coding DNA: TGTGCCAGCAGCTTAGCGTGGGGAAAGGACAAAAACATTCAGTACTTC. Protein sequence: CASSLAWGKDKNIQYF.

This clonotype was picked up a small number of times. CDR3 sequence: CASSQGLAGVLSNTQYF. CDR3 DNA: TGCGCCAGCAGCCAAGGCCTAGCGGGGGTTTTATCGAATACGCAGTATTTT. The chain uses TRBV4-1 and TRBJ2-3; 10 nucleotides line up with TRBD2. CDR1 is MGHRA, CDR2 YSYEKL, per germline. This CDR3 has 17 amino acids. V lost 1 base and J lost 7; bases outside the gene matches: 11.

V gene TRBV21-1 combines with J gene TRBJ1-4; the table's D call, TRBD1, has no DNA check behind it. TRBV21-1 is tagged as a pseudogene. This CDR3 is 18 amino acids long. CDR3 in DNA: TGTGCCAGCAGCAAACGGGGCCGGCCCCGCAACTATGAGGAAAAACTGTTTTTT. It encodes CASSKRGRPRNYEEKLFF.

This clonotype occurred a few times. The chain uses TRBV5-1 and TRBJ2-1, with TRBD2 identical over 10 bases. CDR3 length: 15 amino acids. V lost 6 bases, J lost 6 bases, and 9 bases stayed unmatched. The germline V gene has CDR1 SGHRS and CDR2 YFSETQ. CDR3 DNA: TGCGCCAGCACCAACCCCGGGACTAGCGTCAATGAGCAGTTCTTC. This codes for CASTNPGTSVNEQFF.

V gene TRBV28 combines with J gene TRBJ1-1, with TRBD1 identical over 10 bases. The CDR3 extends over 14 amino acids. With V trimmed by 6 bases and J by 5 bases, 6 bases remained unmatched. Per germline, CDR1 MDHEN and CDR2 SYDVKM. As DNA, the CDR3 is TGTGCCAGCAGGACAGGGGGCGCCGGAACTGAAGCTTTCTTT. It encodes CASRTGGAGTEAFF.

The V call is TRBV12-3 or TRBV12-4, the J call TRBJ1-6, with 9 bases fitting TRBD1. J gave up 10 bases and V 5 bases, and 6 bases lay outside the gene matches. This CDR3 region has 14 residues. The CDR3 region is CASSQRTGDSPLHF. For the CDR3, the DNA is TGTGCCAGCAGTCAAAGGACAGGGGACTCACCCCTCCACTTT.

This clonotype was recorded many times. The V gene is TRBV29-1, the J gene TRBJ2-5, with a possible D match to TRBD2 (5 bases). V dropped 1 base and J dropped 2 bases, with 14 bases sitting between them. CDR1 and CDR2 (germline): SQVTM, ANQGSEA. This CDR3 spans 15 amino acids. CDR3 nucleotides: TGCAGCGTTGAAGCCCGGGGTTTTAGGCAAGAGACCCAGTACTTC. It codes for CSVEARGFRQETQYF. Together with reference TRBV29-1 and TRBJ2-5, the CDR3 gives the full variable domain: SAVISQKPSRDICQRGTSLTIQCQVDSQVTMMFWYRQQPGQSLTLIATANQGSEATYESGFVIDKFPISRPNLTFSTLTVSNMSPEDSSIYLCSVEARGFRQETQYFGPGTRLLVL.

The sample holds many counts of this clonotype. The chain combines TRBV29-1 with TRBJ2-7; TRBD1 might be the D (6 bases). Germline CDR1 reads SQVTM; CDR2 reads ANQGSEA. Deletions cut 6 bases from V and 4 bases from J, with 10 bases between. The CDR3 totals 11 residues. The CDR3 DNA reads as TGCAGCGTCAAACAGGGTTACGAGCAGTACTTC. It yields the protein CSVKQGYEQYF.

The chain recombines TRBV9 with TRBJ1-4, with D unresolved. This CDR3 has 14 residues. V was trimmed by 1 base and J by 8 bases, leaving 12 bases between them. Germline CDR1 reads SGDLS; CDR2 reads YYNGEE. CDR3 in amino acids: CASSVSGMREKLFF. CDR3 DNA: TGTGCCAGCAGCGTATCCGGGATGAGGGAAAAACTGTTTTTT.